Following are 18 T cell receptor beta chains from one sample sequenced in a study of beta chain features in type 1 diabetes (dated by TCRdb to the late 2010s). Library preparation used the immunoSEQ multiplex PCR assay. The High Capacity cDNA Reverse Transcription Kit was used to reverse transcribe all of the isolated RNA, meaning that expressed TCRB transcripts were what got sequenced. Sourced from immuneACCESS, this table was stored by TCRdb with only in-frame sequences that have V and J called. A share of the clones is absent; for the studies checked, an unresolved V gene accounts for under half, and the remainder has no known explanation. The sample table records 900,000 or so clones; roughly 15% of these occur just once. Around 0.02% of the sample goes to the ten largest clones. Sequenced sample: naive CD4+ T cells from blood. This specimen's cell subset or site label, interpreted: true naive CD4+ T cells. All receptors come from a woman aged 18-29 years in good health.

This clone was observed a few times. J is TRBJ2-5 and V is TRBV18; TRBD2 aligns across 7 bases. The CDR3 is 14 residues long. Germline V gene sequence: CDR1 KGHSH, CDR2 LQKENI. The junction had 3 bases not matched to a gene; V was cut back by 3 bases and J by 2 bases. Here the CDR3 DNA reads TGTGCCAGCTCACCCCGGACTAGTCAAGAGACCCAGTACTTC. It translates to CASSPRTSQETQYF.

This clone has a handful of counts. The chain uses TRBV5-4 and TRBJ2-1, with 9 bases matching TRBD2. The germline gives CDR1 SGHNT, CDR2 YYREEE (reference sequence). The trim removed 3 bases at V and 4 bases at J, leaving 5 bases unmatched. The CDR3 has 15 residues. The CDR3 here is CASSSKREDYNEQFF. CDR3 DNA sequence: TGTGCCAGCAGCTCCAAGCGGGAGGATTACAATGAGCAGTTCTTC. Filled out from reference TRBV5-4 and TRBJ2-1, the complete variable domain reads ETGVTQSPTHLIKTRGQQVTLRCSSQSGHNTVSWYQQALGQGPQFIFQYYREEENGRGNFPPRFSGLQFPNYSSELNVNALELDDSALYLCASSSKREDYNEQFFGPGTRLTVL.

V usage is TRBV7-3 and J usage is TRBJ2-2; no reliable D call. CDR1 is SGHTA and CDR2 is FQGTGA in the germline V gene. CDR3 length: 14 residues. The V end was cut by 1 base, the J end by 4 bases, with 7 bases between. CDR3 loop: CASSLRRTTGELFF. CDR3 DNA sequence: TGTGCCAGCAGCTTAAGGCGGACCACCGGGGAGCTGTTTTTT.

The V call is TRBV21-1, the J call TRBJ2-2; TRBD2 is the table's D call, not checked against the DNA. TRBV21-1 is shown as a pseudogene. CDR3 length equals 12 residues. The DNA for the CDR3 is TGTGCCAGCAGGAGACTCGTCTGGGAGCTGTTTTTT. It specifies CASRRLVWELFF.

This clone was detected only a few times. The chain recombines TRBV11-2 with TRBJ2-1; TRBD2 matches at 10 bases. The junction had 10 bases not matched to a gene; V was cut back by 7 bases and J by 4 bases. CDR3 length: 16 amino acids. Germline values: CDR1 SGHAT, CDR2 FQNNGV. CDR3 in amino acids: CASMSELAGTYNEQFF. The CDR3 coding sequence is TGTGCCAGCATGTCCGAACTAGCGGGAACATACAATGAGCAGTTCTTC.

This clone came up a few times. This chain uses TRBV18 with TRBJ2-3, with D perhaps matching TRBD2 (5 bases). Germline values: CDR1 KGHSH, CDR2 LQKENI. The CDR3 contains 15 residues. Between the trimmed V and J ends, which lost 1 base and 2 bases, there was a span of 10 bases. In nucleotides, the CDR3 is TGTGCCAGCTCACCACGAAGAGGGCACACAGATACGCAGTATTTT. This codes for CASSPRRGHTDTQYF.

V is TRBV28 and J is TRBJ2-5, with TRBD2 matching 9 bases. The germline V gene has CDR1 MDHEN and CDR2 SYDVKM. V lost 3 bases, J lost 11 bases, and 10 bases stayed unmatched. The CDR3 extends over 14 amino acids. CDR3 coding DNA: TGTGCCAGCAGTTTTTCCGGCGGGAGGGTTGGGCAGTACTTC. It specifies CASSFSGGRVGQYF.

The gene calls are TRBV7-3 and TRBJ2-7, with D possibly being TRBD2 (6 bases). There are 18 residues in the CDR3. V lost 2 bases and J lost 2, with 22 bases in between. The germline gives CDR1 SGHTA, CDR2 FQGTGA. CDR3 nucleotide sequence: TGTGCCAGCAGCTTAGGCGGACCACTTAGCGGAGCGACCTACGAGCAGTACTTC. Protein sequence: CASSLGGPLSGATYEQYF.

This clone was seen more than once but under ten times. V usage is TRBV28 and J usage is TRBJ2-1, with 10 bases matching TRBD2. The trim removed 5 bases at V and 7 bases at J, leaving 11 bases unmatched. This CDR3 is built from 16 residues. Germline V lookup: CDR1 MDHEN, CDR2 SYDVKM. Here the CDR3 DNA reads TGTGCCAGCAGTGCGCCACTAGCGGGAACATTGAATGAGCAGTTCTTC. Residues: CASSAPLAGTLNEQFF.

The CDR3: CASRVSGAERTDTQYF. The CDR3 nucleotides are TGTGCCAGCAGGGTTAGCGGGGCCGAACGCACAGATACGCAGTATTTT. The chain uses TRBV2 and TRBJ2-3; 8 bases match TRBD2. Germline lookup yields CDR1 SNHLY and CDR2 FYNNEI. The CDR3 has 16 residues. Unmatched junction bases numbered 9, after V lost 6 bases and J lost 1 base.

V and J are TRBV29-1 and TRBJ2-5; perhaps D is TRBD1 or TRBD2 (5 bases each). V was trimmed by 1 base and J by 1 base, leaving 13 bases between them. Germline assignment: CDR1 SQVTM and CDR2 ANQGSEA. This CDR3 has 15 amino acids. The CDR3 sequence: CSVEGRGQGQETQYF. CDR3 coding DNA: TGCAGCGTTGAAGGAAGAGGGCAGGGCCAAGAGACCCAGTACTTC.

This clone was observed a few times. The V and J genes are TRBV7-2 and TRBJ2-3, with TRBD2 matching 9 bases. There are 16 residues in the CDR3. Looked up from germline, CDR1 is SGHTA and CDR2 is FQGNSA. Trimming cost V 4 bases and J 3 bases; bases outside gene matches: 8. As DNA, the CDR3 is TGTGCCAGCAGCTCCCCGGCCGGACTAGCGACAGATACGCAGTATTTT. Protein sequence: CASSSPAGLATDTQYF.

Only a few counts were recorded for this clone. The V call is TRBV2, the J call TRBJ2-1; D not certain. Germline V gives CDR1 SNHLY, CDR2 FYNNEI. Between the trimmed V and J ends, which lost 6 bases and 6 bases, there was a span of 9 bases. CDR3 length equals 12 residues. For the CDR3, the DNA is TGTGCCAGCAGCCCACTGGCCAATGAGCAGTTCTTC. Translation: CASSPLANEQFF.

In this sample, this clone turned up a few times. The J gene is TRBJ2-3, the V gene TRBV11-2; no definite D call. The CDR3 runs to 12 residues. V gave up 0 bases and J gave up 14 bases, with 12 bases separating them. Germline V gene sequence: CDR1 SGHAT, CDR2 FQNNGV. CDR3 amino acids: CASSLDSAGLYF. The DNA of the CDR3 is TGTGCCAGCAGCTTAGACTCGGCAGGCCTGTATTTT.

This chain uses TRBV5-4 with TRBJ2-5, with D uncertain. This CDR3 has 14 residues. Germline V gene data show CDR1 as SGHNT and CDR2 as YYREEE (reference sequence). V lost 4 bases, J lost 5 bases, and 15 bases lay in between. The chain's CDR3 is CASSRFDQSETQYF. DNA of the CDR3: TGTGCCAGCAGCCGCTTCGACCAGTCGGAGACCCAGTACTTC. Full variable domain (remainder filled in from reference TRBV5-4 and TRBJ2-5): ETGVTQSPTHLIKTRGQQVTLRCSSQSGHNTVSWYQQALGQGPQFIFQYYREEENGRGNFPPRFSGLQFPNYSSELNVNALELDDSALYLCASSRFDQSETQYFGPGTRLLVL.

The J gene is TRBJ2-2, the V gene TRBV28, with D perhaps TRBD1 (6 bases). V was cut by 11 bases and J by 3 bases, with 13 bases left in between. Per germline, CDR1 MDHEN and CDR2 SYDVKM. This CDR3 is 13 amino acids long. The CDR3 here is CASRRGHTGELFF. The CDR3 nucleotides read TGTGCCTCCCGCAGGGGTCACACCGGGGAGCTGTTTTTT.

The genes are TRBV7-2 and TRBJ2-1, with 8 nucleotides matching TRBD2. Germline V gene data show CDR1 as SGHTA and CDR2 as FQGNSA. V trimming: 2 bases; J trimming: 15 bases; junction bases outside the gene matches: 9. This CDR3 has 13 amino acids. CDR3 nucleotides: TGTGCCAGCAGCTTACAGCGGGAGTCTTTAGGGTTCTTC. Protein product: CASSLQRESLGFF.

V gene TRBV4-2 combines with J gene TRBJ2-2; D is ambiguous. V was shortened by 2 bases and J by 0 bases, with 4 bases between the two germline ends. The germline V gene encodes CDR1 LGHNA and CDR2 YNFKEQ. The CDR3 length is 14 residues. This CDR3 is CASSQSSNTGELFF. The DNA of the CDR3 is TGTGCCAGCAGCCAATCGTCGAACACCGGGGAGCTGTTTTTT.